The present T cell receptor beta chain was sequenced within a study of T cells in Graves' hyperthyroidism and ophthalmopathy. Findings and limits, study-wide: A model of 13 V-J features distinguished ophthalmopathy from stable hyperthyroidism. Ophthalmopathy, as predicted by the model, came a median roughly 6.3 months after the prediction.

Exclusions: uncontrolled infection, other autoimmune disease, pregnancy, lactation. The PBMCs had their origin in less than 13 ml of fresh peripheral blood. Germline loops: CDR1 MNHNS, CDR2 SASEGT. The CDR3 covers 20 residues. V shed 7 bases, J shed 0 bases, and the junction held 18 bases outside the gene matches. RNA transcripts served as the template for amplifying TCR beta CDR3 regions. Initially, a first-round RT-PCR of the TCR CDR3 employed the HTBI primer set. In TCRdb, the multiplex PCR reads were re-called with MiXCR into one record per CDR3 protein. The table lists roughly 650,000 distinct CDR3 sequences, approximately 15% of them singletons, with around 3.5% in the top ten. This clonotype was recorded at least ten times. No antigen is known for it.

The V gene is TRBV6-1, the J gene TRBJ2-2; TRBD1 matches at 9 bases. Sample: blood. This TCR was sampled from a woman in her forties with Graves' ophthalmopathy. The CDR3 region is CASIGAPGQGNEANTGELFF. The CDR3 DNA reads as TGTGCCAGCATAGGGGCCCCGGGACAGGGAAACGAGGCGAACACCGGGGAGCTGTTTTTT.